The present T cell receptor gamma chain was sequenced within a study of intestinal T cells in coeliac disease (dated by TCRdb to 2020 to 2022). Looking at the study overall: In the TRG cohort, coeliac patients were much younger than controls, with a mean age of 16.0 years compared with about 52 years. In the TCR-delta (TRD) cohort, there were duodenal biopsies from around ten coeliac disease patients and around ten non-coeliac controls. Duodenal biopsies from 30 to 40 coeliac disease patients and 21 non-coeliac controls made up a second, larger TCR-gamma (TRG) cohort. The study at large found these results: FFPE-derived DNA was found to be relatively degraded, and loss of a proportion of TCR sequences in each sample was likely caused by this degradation. The coeliac group and the control group were significantly different in age, but an analysis split by age did not give significant classification. Of about 54 biopsies, around 51 (approximately 94%) were correctly classified by TRG clustering, which had a reported leave-one-out accuracy of 87%. Repeated CDR3 amino acid sequences could not be distinguished from PCR duplicates in the analysis. In training, clustering based on TRD kmers put every one of the 22 biopsies in the right class, and the leave-one-out accuracy was reported as 91%.

This clone came up a few times. The clone's antigen remains unknown. There are no base qualities to consult, and no much larger clone falls within one base. Genomic DNA was extracted with the QIAamp DNA FFPE tissue kit from ten 5-um FFPE scrolls per case. To test whether coeliac disease can be classified from the TCR repertoire, the study used fully anonymised formalin-fixed paraffin-embedded duodenal biopsies that were not needed for diagnosis. Receptor amplification or capture employed multiplex PCR. Data came from an Ion Torrent PGM. TRG repertoires were amplified from 150 to 200 ng of biopsy DNA with the LymphoTrack kit, in which Illumina adapters are carried by the primers. After purification with AMPure XP beads and quantification on a 2100 Bioanalyzer, the TRG amplicons were pooled in equimolar amounts. TRG libraries were sequenced on an Ion PGM instrument. On the study's bioinformatics: FastX removed reads in which more than 10% of nucleotides fell below the per-patient third-quartile quality score. IMGT/HighV-QUEST was used to align the reads, assigning V, D and J genes, identifying CDR3 regions and assessing functionality. After the sequences were translated into amino acids, every sequence predicted to be non-functional was thrown out. CDR3s were broken into kmers both with and without positional annotation, kmer frequencies were analysed by PCA, and samples were clustered using each of the 1023 combinations of PCs 1-10. Classification was validated by leave-one-out cross-validation, in which parameters were re-optimised on the remaining samples each time. Shannon diversity was calculated with the vegan R package from repeated random subsamples, each the size of the lowest read count. TCRdb recomputed clones from the public reads with CATT; identical DNA rows were then combined. The V and J calls and clone size are TCRdb's, not the authors'. The sample contains some 900 gamma-chain clones, around half of them found a single time. Roughly 11% of the sample goes to the ten largest clones.

Clipping removes 12 bases from V and 6 bases from J, with 4 as the unmatched junction base count. Its CDR3 holds 11 amino acids, cysteine through phenylalanine. Only the CDR3 region is kept as DNA, spanning 33 bases read in frame from base 1. The source material was a duodenal biopsy. The chain joins TRGV11 to TRGJP2. TRGV11 belongs to the ORF category, with a function that is uncertain. This sequence was found in a human donor with celiac disease. The sequence in DNA is TGTGCCTGCCGAGGTGATTGGATCAAGACGTTT. It specifies CACRGDWIKTF.